These 13 T cell receptor beta chains were all obtained from the same sample, sequenced in a study of sequential checkpoint blockade in melanoma. Regarding treatment: randomized to nivolumab then ipilimumab (arm A) or the reverse (arm B). Measured with immunoSEQ multiplex PCR; TCRdb has only the in-frame clones, and not every one. Found here are about 13,000 clones, around 69% of them singletons; the top ten hold around 50%. Source: CD8+ T cells sorted from blood (inferred from file names), taken from a patient given nivolumab and ipilimumab in sequence. Receptor source: a human patient with melanoma. Some clones in this sample may be carry-over from other donors' samples.

This chain uses TRBV2 with TRBJ1-4; D might be TRBD1 (6 bases). Germline CDR1 and CDR2: SNHLY and FYNNEI. The CDR3 is 16 residues long. Trimming took off 3 bases at V and 5 bases at J, with 16 bases between the two ends. CDR3 nucleotide sequence: TGTGCCAGCAGTGAGGGTTGGACAGCACTAAATGAAAAACTGTTTTTT. Its protein product is CASSEGWTALNEKLFF.

This chain joins TRBV28 and TRBJ1-1, with a tentative D call TRBD1 (6 bases). The germline CDR1 and CDR2 sequences are MDHEN and SYDVKM. V was shortened by 2 bases and J by 1 base, with 8 bases between the two germline ends. The CDR3 loop spans 14 amino acids. The CDR3, as DNA: TGTGCCAGCAGTTTACCGGACAGGAACACTGAAGCTTTCTTT. Amino acids: CASSLPDRNTEAFF.

V and J are TRBV12-5 and TRBJ2-2; D may be TRBD1 (5 bases). V shed 5 bases and J shed 2 bases, with 6 bases lying between them. CDR1 is LGHNT, CDR2 FRNRAP, per germline. This CDR3 comprises 13 residues. CDR3 residues: CASGQGNTGELFF. CDR3 nucleotides: TGTGCTAGTGGTCAGGGTAACACCGGGGAGCTGTTTTTT.

The chain carries TRBV27 and TRBJ2-1; 8 bases are a match to TRBD2. This CDR3 region has 15 residues. Trimming removed 3 bases from V and 5 bases from J; junction bases left unmatched: 6. Germline V gene data show CDR1 as MNHEY and CDR2 as SMNVEV (reference sequence). CDR3 sequence: CASSFRGGRNNEQFF. The CDR3 DNA reads TGTGCCAGCAGTTTCCGCGGGGGGCGAAACAATGAGCAGTTCTTC.

J is TRBJ2-7 and V is TRBV25-1; 7 bases fit TRBD1. The trim removed 6 bases at V and 1 base at J, leaving 9 bases unmatched. This CDR3 contains 15 residues. Germline V gene sequence: CDR1 MGHDK, CDR2 SYGVNS. CDR3 residues: CASSADRDSSYEQYF. As DNA, the CDR3 is TGTGCCAGCAGCGCCGACCGGGACAGTTCCTACGAGCAGTACTTC.

The chain combines TRBV18 with TRBJ1-2; 11 nucleotides align to TRBD1. The germline V gene has CDR1 KGHSH and CDR2 LQKENI. The CDR3 loop spans 14 amino acids. V was pared by 4 bases and J by 6 bases, with 4 bases of the junction left unmatched. The CDR3 DNA reads as TGTGCCAGCTCACTTGGGACAGGGGGAAATGGCTACACCTTC. This gives the protein CASSLGTGGNGYTF.

This sequence joins TRBV7-3 and TRBJ2-1; possible D gene TRBD2, 5 bases. Trimming took 3 bases from V and 2 from J, leaving 20 bases between them. Germline CDR1 is SGHTA and CDR2 is FQGTGA. The CDR3 loop spans 18 amino acids. The CDR3 spells CASSFNPPSYGAYNEQFF. The CDR3 DNA is TGTGCCAGCAGCTTCAACCCCCCGAGCTACGGGGCCTACAATGAGCAGTTCTTC.

V usage is TRBV6-5 and J usage is TRBJ1-2; 9 nucleotides match TRBD1. Germline V gene sequence: CDR1 MNHEY, CDR2 SVGAGI. Unmatched junction bases numbered 7, after V lost 7 bases and J lost 4 bases. This CDR3 region has 14 residues. The CDR3 loop is CASKPGQGTYGYTF. The DNA for the CDR3 is TGTGCCAGCAAACCGGGACAGGGCACCTATGGCTACACCTTC.

J is TRBJ1-1 and V is TRBV28; perhaps TRBD1 as D (5 bases). Trimming left V 2 bases short and J 1 base short, with 11 bases between. The CDR3 consists of 15 residues. Germline V gene lookup returns CDR1 MDHEN and CDR2 SYDVKM. CDR3 sequence (DNA): TGTGCCAGCAGTTTAGTAAGGGGCAGGAACACTGAAGCTTTCTTT. Protein: CASSLVRGRNTEAFF.

This chain joins TRBV2 and TRBJ1-2, with no clear D. Germline CDR1 reads SNHLY; CDR2 reads FYNNEI. The V gene lost 1 base and the J gene lost 4 bases, with 7 bases spanning the gap. CDR3 length: 13 residues. Written as DNA, the CDR3 is TGTGCCAGCAGTGAAGGTAGCGGCTATGGCTACACCTTC. Protein: CASSEGSGYGYTF.

This chain joins TRBV9 and TRBJ1-1; 10 nucleotides match TRBD1. Trimming took 2 bases from V and 6 from J; bases not matched to a gene: 1. Germline-derived CDR1 and CDR2 are SGDLS and YYNGEE. The CDR3 consists of 13 residues. The CDR3 region is CASSVGQGPEAFF. CDR3 bases: TGTGCCAGCAGCGTGGGACAGGGGCCTGAAGCTTTCTTT.

V usage is TRBV5-1 and J usage is TRBJ1-1; D gene ambiguous. The CDR3 length is 14 residues. Looked up from germline, CDR1 is SGHRS and CDR2 is YFSETQ. The ends were cut back, 0 bases at V and 5 bases at J, with 11 bases in the middle. The CDR3 DNA reads as TGCGCCAGCAGCTTGGAGAGGGAGGCTACTGAAGCTTTCTTT. Its protein is CASSLEREATEAFF.

V is TRBV7-9 and J is TRBJ1-5, with no clear D. This CDR3 comprises 14 residues. The germline CDR1 and CDR2 sequences are SEHNR and FQNEAQ (reference sequence). The V gene lost 6 bases and the J gene lost 0 bases, with 9 bases spanning the gap. The CDR3 DNA is TGTGCCAGCAGTGAGGCGTATAGCAATCAGCCCCAGCATTTT. Its protein product is CASSEAYSNQPQHF.